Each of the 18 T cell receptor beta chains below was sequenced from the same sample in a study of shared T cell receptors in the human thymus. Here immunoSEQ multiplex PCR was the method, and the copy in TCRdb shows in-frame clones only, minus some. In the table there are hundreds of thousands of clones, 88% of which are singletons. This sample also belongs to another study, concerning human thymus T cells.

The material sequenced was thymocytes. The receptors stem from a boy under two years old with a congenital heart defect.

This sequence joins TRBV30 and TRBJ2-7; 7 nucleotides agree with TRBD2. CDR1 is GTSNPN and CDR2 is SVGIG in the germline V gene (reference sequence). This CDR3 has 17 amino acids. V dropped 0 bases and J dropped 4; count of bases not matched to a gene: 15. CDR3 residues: CAWSVESGGSGQYEQYF. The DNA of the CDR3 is TGTGCCTGGAGTGTAGAATCGGGGGGTAGCGGTCAGTACGAGCAGTACTTC. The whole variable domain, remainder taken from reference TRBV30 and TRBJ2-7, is SQTIHQWPATLVQPVGSPLSLECTVEGTSNPNLYWYRQAAGRGLQLLFYSVGIGQISSEVPQNLSASRPQDRQFILSSKKLLLSDSGFYLCAWSVESGGSGQYEQYFGPGTRLTVT.

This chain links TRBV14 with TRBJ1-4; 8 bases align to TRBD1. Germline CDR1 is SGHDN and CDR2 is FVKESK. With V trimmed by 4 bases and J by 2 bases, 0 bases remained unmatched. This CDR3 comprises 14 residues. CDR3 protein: CASSRQGTNEKLFF. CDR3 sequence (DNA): TGTGCCAGCAGCCGACAGGGGACTAATGAAAAACTGTTTTTT.

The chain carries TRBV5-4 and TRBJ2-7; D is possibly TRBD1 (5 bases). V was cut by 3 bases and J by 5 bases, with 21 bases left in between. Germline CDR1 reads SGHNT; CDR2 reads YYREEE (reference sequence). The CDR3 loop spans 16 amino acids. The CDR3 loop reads CASSYGARVDSHEQYF. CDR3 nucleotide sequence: TGTGCCAGCAGCTATGGGGCCCGGGTCGATAGCCACGAGCAGTACTTC.

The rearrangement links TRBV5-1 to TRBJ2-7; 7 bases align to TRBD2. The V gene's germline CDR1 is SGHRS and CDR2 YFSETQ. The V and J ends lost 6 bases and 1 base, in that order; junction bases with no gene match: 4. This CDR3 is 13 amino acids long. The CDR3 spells CASTFGGSYEQYF. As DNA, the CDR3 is TGCGCCAGCACCTTCGGGGGGTCCTACGAGCAGTACTTC.

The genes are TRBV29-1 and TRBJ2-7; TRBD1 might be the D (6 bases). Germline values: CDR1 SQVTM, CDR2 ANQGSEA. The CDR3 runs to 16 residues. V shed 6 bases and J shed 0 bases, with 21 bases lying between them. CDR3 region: CSVSQPGRGPSYEQYF. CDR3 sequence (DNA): TGCAGCGTGTCCCAACCTGGCAGGGGACCCTCCTACGAGCAGTACTTC.

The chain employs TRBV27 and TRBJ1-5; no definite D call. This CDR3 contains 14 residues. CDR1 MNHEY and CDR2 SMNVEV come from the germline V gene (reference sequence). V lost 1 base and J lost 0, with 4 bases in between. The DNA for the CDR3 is TGTGCCAGCAGTTTATTTTATAGCAATCAGCCCCAGCATTTT. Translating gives CASSLFYSNQPQHF.

The CDR3 loop is CASKRQDPYEQYF. CDR3 DNA: TGTGCCAGCAAGAGACAGGACCCCTACGAGCAGTACTTC. The chain joins TRBV28 to TRBJ2-7, with a tentative D call TRBD1 (6 bases). Germline V gene lookup returns CDR1 MDHEN and CDR2 SYDVKM. Trimming left V 7 bases short and J 2 bases short, with 12 bases between. This CDR3 is built from 13 residues. The entire variable domain, with the rest obtained from reference TRBV28 and TRBJ2-7, is as follows: DVKVTQSSRYLVKRTGEKVFLECVQDMDHENMFWYRQDPGLGLRLIYFSYDVKMKEKGDIPEGYSVSREKKERFSLILESASTNQTSMYLCASKRQDPYEQYFGPGTRLTVT.

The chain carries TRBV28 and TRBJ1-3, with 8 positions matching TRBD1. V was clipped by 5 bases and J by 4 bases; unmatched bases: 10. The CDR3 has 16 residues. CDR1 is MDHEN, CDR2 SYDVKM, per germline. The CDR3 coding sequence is TGTGCCAGCAGTCACGGACAGGGAGGTGTCGGAAACACCATATATTTT. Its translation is CASSHGQGGVGNTIYF.

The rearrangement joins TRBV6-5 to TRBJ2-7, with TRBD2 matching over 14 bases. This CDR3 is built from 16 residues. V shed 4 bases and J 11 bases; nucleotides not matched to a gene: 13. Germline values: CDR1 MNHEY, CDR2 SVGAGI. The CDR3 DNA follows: TGTGCCAGCAGTTGCGGTCAGACTAGCGGGAGGGCCAAGGAGTACTTC. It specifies CASSCGQTSGRAKEYF.

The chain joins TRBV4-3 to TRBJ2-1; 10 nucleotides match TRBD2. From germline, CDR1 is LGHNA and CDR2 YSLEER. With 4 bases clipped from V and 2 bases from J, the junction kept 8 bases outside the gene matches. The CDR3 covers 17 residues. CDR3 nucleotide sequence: TGCGCCAGCAGCCCACGACTTAGCGGGAGGACCTACAATGAGCAGTTCTTC. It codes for CASSPRLSGRTYNEQFF.

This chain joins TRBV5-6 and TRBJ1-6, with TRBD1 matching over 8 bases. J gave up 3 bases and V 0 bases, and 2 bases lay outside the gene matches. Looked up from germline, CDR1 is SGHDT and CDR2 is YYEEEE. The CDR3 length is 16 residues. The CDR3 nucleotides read TGTGCCAGCAGCTTGGATACAGGGGGCTATAATTCACCCCTCCACTTT. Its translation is CASSLDTGGYNSPLHF. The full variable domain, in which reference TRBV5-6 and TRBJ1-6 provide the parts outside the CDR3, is DAGVTQSPTHLIKTRGQQVTLRCSPKSGHDTVSWYQQALGQGPQFIFQYYEEEERQRGNFPDRFSGHQFPNYSSELNVNALLLGDSALYLCASSLDTGGYNSPLHFGNGTRLTVT.

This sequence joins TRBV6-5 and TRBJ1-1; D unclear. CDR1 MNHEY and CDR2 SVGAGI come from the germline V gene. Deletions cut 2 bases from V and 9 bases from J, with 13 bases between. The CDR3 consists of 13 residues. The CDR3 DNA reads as TGTGCCAGCAGTTACGGCAGAGGAATGAAAGCTTTCTTT. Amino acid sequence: CASSYGRGMKAFF.

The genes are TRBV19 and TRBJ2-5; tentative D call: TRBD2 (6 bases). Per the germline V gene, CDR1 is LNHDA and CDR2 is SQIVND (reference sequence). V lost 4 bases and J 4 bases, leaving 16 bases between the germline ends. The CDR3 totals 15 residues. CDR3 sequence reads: CASSTPSGRRETQYF. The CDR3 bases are TGTGCCAGTAGTACCCCTTCGGGGAGGAGAGAGACCCAGTACTTC.

This CDR3 reads CASSFSGGPGELFF. In DNA, the CDR3 is TGTGCCAGCAGTTTCTCCGGAGGCCCCGGGGAGCTGTTTTTT. The chain joins TRBV27 to TRBJ2-2; possibly TRBD2 for D (5 bases). With 3 bases removed from V and 6 bases from J, the gap between germline ends came to 11 bases. Germline assignment: CDR1 MNHEY and CDR2 SMNVEV (reference sequence). The CDR3 has 14 amino acids.

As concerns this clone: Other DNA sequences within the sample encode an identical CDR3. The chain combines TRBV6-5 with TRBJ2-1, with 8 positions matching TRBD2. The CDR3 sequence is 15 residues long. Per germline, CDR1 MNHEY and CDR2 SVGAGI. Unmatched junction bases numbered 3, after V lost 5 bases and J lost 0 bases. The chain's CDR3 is CASSRSGSSYNEQFF. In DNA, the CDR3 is TGTGCCAGCAGTCGCAGCGGGAGCTCCTACAATGAGCAGTTCTTC.

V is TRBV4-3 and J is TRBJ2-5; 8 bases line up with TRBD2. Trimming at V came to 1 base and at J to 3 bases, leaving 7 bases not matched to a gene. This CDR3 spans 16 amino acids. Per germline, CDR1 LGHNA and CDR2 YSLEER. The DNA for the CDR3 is TGCGCCAGCAGCCAAGTTGGGGTTAGCGGGAAAGAGACCCAGTACTTC. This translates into CASSQVGVSGKETQYF.

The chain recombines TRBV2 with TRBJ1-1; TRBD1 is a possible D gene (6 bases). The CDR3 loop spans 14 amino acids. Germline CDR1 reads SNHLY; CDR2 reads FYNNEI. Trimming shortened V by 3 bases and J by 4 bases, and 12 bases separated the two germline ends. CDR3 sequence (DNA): TGTGCCAGCAGTGACGTCCCAGGGGCCACTGAAGCTTTCTTT. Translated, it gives CASSDVPGATEAFF.

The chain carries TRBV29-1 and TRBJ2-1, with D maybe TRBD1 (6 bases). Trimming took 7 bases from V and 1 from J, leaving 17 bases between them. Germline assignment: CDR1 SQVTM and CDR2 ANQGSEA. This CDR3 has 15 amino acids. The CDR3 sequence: CSADRVGASYNEQFF. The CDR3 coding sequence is TGCAGCGCGGATCGAGTGGGGGCTTCCTACAATGAGCAGTTCTTC.